These 11 T cell receptor beta chains came from one sample sequenced in a study of a mutant IDH1 vaccine in newly diagnosed glioma. Time point defined: baseline, week 1 (first vaccination visit). This sample's treatment: pre-vaccination baseline after standard-of-care therapy. Repertoires were generated with immunoSEQ multiplex PCR, while TCRdb's copy carries only in-frame clones and drops some. Of about 30,000 clones in the sample, approximately 80% were seen once. The input for sequencing was PBMCs, taken from a glioma patient treated with radiotherapy, temozolomide or both. The receptors stem from a man aged 25-45 years with glioma.

The chain employs TRBV4-3 and TRBJ1-4; D unclear. This CDR3 spans 16 amino acids. Germline CDR1 is LGHNA and CDR2 is YSLEER. Between the trimmed V and J ends, which lost 0 bases and 6 bases, there was a span of 14 bases. CDR3 nucleotide sequence: TGCGCCAGCAGCCAAGATAGTGGGCCAGCGTATGAAAAACTGTTTTTT. The encoded protein is CASSQDSGPAYEKLFF.

The CDR3 loop reads CASSGRGLVNTEAFF. The CDR3 region has the DNA TGTGCCAGCAGTGGTCGGGGTTTAGTGAACACTGAAGCTTTCTTT. The rearrangement uses TRBV6-1 and TRBJ1-1; the D is unclear. In germline, CDR1 is MNHNS, CDR2 SASEGT. Deletions cut 4 bases from V and 0 bases from J, with 12 bases between. The CDR3 covers 15 residues.

The chain joins TRBV6-5 to TRBJ1-5; the match to TRBD1 covers 7 bases. Germline assignment: CDR1 MNHEY and CDR2 SVGAGI. The J segment lost 0 bases and the V segment lost 6 bases, leaving 5 bases of the junction unmatched. The CDR3 runs to 15 residues. Written as DNA, the CDR3 is TGTGCCAGCAGGCGAACAGGGGATAGCAATCAGCCCCAGCATTTT. This sequence encodes CASRRTGDSNQPQHF.

This sequence joins TRBV4-3 and TRBJ1-5; a weak D match, TRBD1 (6 bases). CDR1 LGHNA and CDR2 YSLEER come from the germline V gene. This CDR3 spans 14 amino acids. V was pared by 4 bases and J by 4 bases, with 11 bases between. The CDR3 protein is CASSPDRPNQPQHF. In DNA form, the CDR3 reads TGCGCCAGCAGCCCCGACAGGCCAAATCAGCCCCAGCATTTT.

The CDR3, as DNA: TGTGCCAGCAGCGTCCGTACAGTGGGACCCTACGAGCAGTACTTC. Its translation is CASSVRTVGPYEQYF. This chain joins TRBV6-1 and TRBJ2-7; either TRBD1 or TRBD2 may supply D (5 bases each). CDR1 MNHNS and CDR2 SASEGT come from the germline V gene. There are 15 residues in the CDR3. Trimming removed 6 bases at V and 2 bases at J, with 17 bases between.

The gene calls are TRBV7-2 and TRBJ1-1; D possibly corresponds to TRBD1 (5 bases). Trimming stripped 2 bases from V and 1 base from J, with 11 bases between. CDR1 and CDR2 from the germline V gene are SGHTA and FQGNSA. This CDR3 spans 15 amino acids. This CDR3 is CASSLQGNGNTEAFF. CDR3 DNA: TGTGCCAGCAGCTTACAGGGCAACGGGAACACTGAAGCTTTCTTT.

This chain links TRBV23-1 with TRBJ1-1; 7 bases align to TRBD1. TRBV23-1 is an ORF, and what it does is uncertain. The CDR3 is 15 amino acids. Trimming cost V 4 bases and J 5 bases; bases outside gene matches: 10. CDR3 in DNA: TGCGCCAGCAGTCCAACTTTTGACAGGGTGACTGAAGCTTTCTTT. It encodes CASSPTFDRVTEAFF.

The chain links TRBV6-1 to TRBJ1-6; no clear D. This CDR3 is built from 12 residues. The germline gives CDR1 MNHNS, CDR2 SASEGT. V shed 3 bases and J shed 6 bases, with 3 bases lying between them. CDR3: CASSEPNSPLHF. CDR3 coding DNA: TGTGCCAGCAGTGAGCCTAATTCACCCCTCCACTTT.

The V call is TRBV29-1, the J call TRBJ2-2; 7 bases match TRBD2. With V trimmed by 7 bases and J by 2 bases, 4 bases remained unmatched. This CDR3 contains 13 residues. Germline CDR1 is SQVTM and CDR2 is ANQGSEA. CDR3 residues: CSARLANTGELFF. CDR3 sequence (DNA): TGCAGCGCCCGACTAGCAAACACCGGGGAGCTGTTTTTT.

The rearrangement uses TRBV2 and TRBJ2-2; the match to TRBD1 covers 9 bases. Germline values: CDR1 SNHLY, CDR2 FYNNEI. V lost 6 bases to trimming and J lost 5 bases; unmatched junction nucleotides: 4. There are 14 residues in the CDR3. The CDR3 is CASRRDRVTGELFF. Written as DNA, the CDR3 is TGTGCCAGCAGAAGGGACAGGGTTACCGGGGAGCTGTTTTTT.

The chain links TRBV28 to TRBJ2-1; 8 bases align to TRBD1. V dropped 3 bases and J dropped 4; count of bases not matched to a gene: 2. Germline assignment: CDR1 MDHEN and CDR2 SYDVKM. The CDR3 totals 14 residues. The CDR3 protein is CASSLGQDYNEQFF. The CDR3 nucleotides read TGTGCCAGCAGTTTGGGACAGGATTACAATGAGCAGTTCTTC.